The 16 T cell receptor beta chains below all came from one sample that was sequenced in a study of beta chain features in type 1 diabetes. The sequenced template was cDNA made from the entire isolated RNA. Only in-frame clones appear in the TCRdb table, and some are missing; sequencing was by immunoSEQ multiplex PCR. Of more than 50,000 clones listed, about 55% were seen once; the top ten hold about 2%. Sequenced material: Tregs from blood. All receptors derive from a woman aged 18-29 years in good health.

This chain uses TRBV7-2 with TRBJ1-3; D unclear. V dropped 1 base and J dropped 3 bases, with 7 bases sitting between them. The germline V gene encodes CDR1 SGHTA and CDR2 FQGNSA. This CDR3 is 14 amino acids long. The CDR3 sequence is CASSLGRLGNTIYF. Here the CDR3 DNA reads TGTGCCAGCAGCTTAGGACGACTTGGAAACACCATATATTTT. The complete variable domain, with remaining parts taken from reference TRBV7-2 and TRBJ1-3, reads GAGVSQSPSNKVTEKGKDVELRCDPISGHTALYWYRQSLGQGLEFLIYFQGNSAPDKSGLPSDRFSAERTGGSVSTLTIQRTQQEDSAVYLCASSLGRLGNTIYFGEGSWLTVV.

The V call is TRBV4-1, the J call TRBJ1-6, with TRBD1 matching 11 bases. CDR3 length: 17 residues. CDR1 and CDR2 (germline): MGHRA, YSYEKL. Trimming cost V 3 bases and J 8 bases; bases outside gene matches: 9. In DNA form, the CDR3 reads TGCGCCAGCAGCCAGGCCGCGGACAGGGGGCTTGATTCACCCCTCCACTTT. Translated, it gives CASSQAADRGLDSPLHF.

The J gene is TRBJ2-3, the V gene TRBV20-1; the D gene is possibly TRBD2 (5 bases). Germline assignment: CDR1 DFQATT and CDR2 SNEGSKA (reference sequence). Trimming stripped 3 bases from V and 4 bases from J, with 5 bases between. The CDR3 covers 11 residues. The CDR3 coding sequence is TGCAGTGCTAGCGGGGCAGATACGCAGTATTTT. Protein product: CSASGADTQYF.

The V and J genes are TRBV18 and TRBJ1-4; D remains ambiguous. The CDR3 sequence is 13 residues long. The V end lost 6 bases, the J end lost 0 bases, and 5 bases lay between the germline ends. Germline CDR1 and CDR2: KGHSH and LQKENI. The CDR3 sequence: CASSRSTNEKLFF. The CDR3 coding sequence is TGTGCCAGCTCCCGTTCAACTAATGAAAAACTGTTTTTT.

The CDR3 DNA reads TGCAGCGTCTCGGACGGCGGGCATGAAAAACTGTTTTTT. Amino acids: CSVSDGGHEKLFF. J is TRBJ1-4 and V is TRBV29-1; no reliable D call. Germline CDR1 and CDR2: SQVTM and ANQGSEA. Trimming pared 6 bases from V and 6 bases from J, leaving 14 bases between. This CDR3 is built from 13 residues.

The chain is built from TRBV5-1 and TRBJ2-5, with D tentatively TRBD2 (5 bases). With 6 bases removed from V and 1 base from J, the gap between germline ends came to 7 bases. Germline V gene sequence: CDR1 SGHRS, CDR2 YFSETQ. The CDR3 contains 12 residues. CDR3 region: CASTGTQETQYF. For the CDR3, the DNA is TGCGCCAGCACGGGAACCCAAGAGACCCAGTACTTC.

The chain is built from TRBV18 and TRBJ1-6; D is unclear. The germline V gene encodes CDR1 KGHSH and CDR2 LQKENI. The CDR3 length is 17 residues. V was clipped by 4 bases and J by 6 bases, with 19 bases between them. The CDR3 protein is CASSLNANPGGNSPLHF. The CDR3 DNA is TGTGCCAGCTCACTAAACGCGAACCCGGGAGGTAATTCACCCCTCCACTTT.

V and J are TRBV5-1 and TRBJ2-3; TRBD2 agrees at 14 bases. The V segment lost 4 bases and the J segment 3 bases; nucleotides outside the gene matches: 4. The CDR3 covers 16 residues. The germline V gene encodes CDR1 SGHRS and CDR2 YFSETQ. CDR3 protein: CASSEGLAGGTDTQYF. For the CDR3, the DNA is TGCGCCAGCAGCGAAGGACTAGCGGGGGGTACAGATACGCAGTATTTT.

V gene TRBV7-9 combines with J gene TRBJ1-5; no reliable D call. Per the germline V gene, CDR1 is SEHNR and CDR2 is FQNEAQ (reference sequence). The V end lost 1 base, the J end lost 0 bases, and 4 bases lay between the germline ends. This CDR3 region has 14 residues. As DNA, the CDR3 is TGTGCCAGCAGCTTAGGAGTTAGCAATCAGCCCCAGCATTTT. It codes for CASSLGVSNQPQHF. Combining the CDR3 with reference TRBV7-9 and TRBJ1-5 gives the whole variable domain DTGVSQNPRHKITKRGQNVTFRCDPISEHNRLYWYRQTLGQGPEFLTYFQNEAQLEKSRLLSDRFSAERPKGSFSTLEIQRTEQGDSAMYLCASSLGVSNQPQHFGDGTRLSIL.

The chain couples TRBV18 to TRBJ2-7; 9 nucleotides match TRBD1. V was clipped by 3 bases and J by 3 bases; unmatched bases: 3. Germline-derived CDR1 and CDR2 are KGHSH and LQKENI. The CDR3 runs to 14 residues. The DNA of the CDR3 is TGTGCCAGCTCACCGGGACAGGGACTCTACGAGCAGTACTTC. As protein: CASSPGQGLYEQYF.

CDR3 region: CAWSVGGLAIDEQFF. CDR3 bases: TGTGCCTGGAGTGTAGGGGGACTAGCAATAGATGAGCAGTTCTTC. The chain combines TRBV30 with TRBJ2-1; 9 nucleotides agree with TRBD2. This CDR3 is 15 amino acids long. Trimming took 0 bases from V and 8 from J; bases not matched to a gene: 8. Germline V gene sequence: CDR1 GTSNPN, CDR2 SVGIG (reference sequence). Filled out from reference TRBV30 and TRBJ2-1, the complete variable domain reads SQTIHQWPATLVQPVGSPLSLECTVEGTSNPNLYWYRQAAGRGLQLLFYSVGIGQISSEVPQNLSASRPQDRQFILSSKKLLLSDSGFYLCAWSVGGLAIDEQFFGPGTRLTVL.

The sample holds a few counts of this clone. The gene calls are TRBV30 and TRBJ2-3; 10 bases are shared with TRBD1. The ends lost 8 bases at V and 3 bases at J; junction bases unmatched: 5. Germline V gene lookup returns CDR1 GTSNPN and CDR2 SVGIG (reference sequence). The CDR3 consists of 13 residues. CDR3 sequence (DNA): TGTGCCAGCCGGGACAGGGGAACAGATACGCAGTATTTT. This encodes CASRDRGTDTQYF.

This clone was recorded a few times. The chain joins TRBV7-2 to TRBJ1-1, with 7 bases identical to TRBD1. J gave up 11 bases and V 2 bases, and 5 bases lay outside the gene matches. Germline assignment: CDR1 SGHTA and CDR2 FQGNSA. CDR3 length: 12 amino acids. Here the CDR3 reads CASSLNRGTAFF. The CDR3 nucleotides read TGTGCCAGCAGCTTAAACAGGGGAACGGCTTTCTTT. Complete variable domain (other parts from reference TRBV7-2 and TRBJ1-1): GAGVSQSPSNKVTEKGKDVELRCDPISGHTALYWYRQSLGQGLEFLIYFQGNSAPDKSGLPSDRFSAERTGGSVSTLTIQRTQQEDSAVYLCASSLNRGTAFFGQGTRLTVV.

The chain joins TRBV7-3 to TRBJ1-5; no firm D call. The germline CDR1 and CDR2 sequences are SGHTA and FQGTGA. The CDR3 loop spans 13 amino acids. V was shortened by 1 base and J by 6 bases, with 7 bases between the two germline ends. The CDR3 spells CASSLIAGQPQHF. The CDR3 DNA sequence: TGTGCCAGCAGCTTAATTGCCGGTCAGCCCCAGCATTTT.

This clone was seen a few times. The chain links TRBV7-2 to TRBJ2-7; no reliable D call. The CDR3 has 13 amino acids. From germline, CDR1 is SGHTA and CDR2 FQGNSA. The V end was cut by 3 bases, the J end by 4 bases, with 10 bases between. DNA for the CDR3: TGTGCCAGCAGCTTCCTTCCAGTGTACGAGCAGTACTTC. Amino acid sequence: CASSFLPVYEQYF.

The V call is TRBV19, the J call TRBJ1-4, with D maybe TRBD1 (6 bases). Looked up from germline, CDR1 is LNHDA and CDR2 is SQIVND (reference sequence). Deletions cut 5 bases from V and 7 bases from J, with 14 bases between. The CDR3 length is 14 residues. The CDR3 bases are TGTGCCAGTAGTCAACAGGGTGTACGTGAAAAACTGTTTTTT. This encodes CASSQQGVREKLFF.